This record concerns one T cell receptor beta chain sequence. No cognate antigen has been identified for it. No much larger clone is present one base from it, and per-base qualities are unavailable. The data originate from a study of cytomegalovirus exposure and HLA in healthy donors (dated by TCRdb to about 2017). Context from the whole study: According to an earlier analysis of several hundred of the donors, about 170 million T cells yielded 90 million to 130 million unique TCR beta sequences and approximately 300 Gb of sequence data. An early release covering approximately 600 HLA-typed donors comprised roughly 300 gigabases of sequencing data and around 85 million unique TCR sequences. Of the 300 to 450 genotyped donors, approximately 82% fell in the genetic ancestry cluster associated with self-reported Caucasian donors. The study aimed to test whether signatures of past pathogen exposure could be identified by cataloging public T cell receptors. The study profiled the T cell repertoires of fewer than 850 subjects by immunosequencing and related them to cytomegalovirus serostatus. Along with the roughly 670-subject first cohort, a separate validation cohort of about 110 different subjects was used. To predict cytomegalovirus infection status, the study combined high-throughput TCR immunosequencing, statistical association of individual TCRs with disease status, and machine learning. A later analysis re-examined previously published TCR beta repertoires from 500 to 700 donors and added high-resolution HLA genotyping to investigate patterns of TCR occurrence. In the later analysis, no new phenotypic data were used to find candidate immune exposures; instead, reliance was placed on TCR beta sequences and their occurrence across donors. In an earlier analysis of 587 of the donors, high-throughput TCR beta sequencing was used to judge whether each TCR beta V gene segment behaved as functional or pseudogenic. Donor age, sex, ethnicity and CMV serostatus were compiled together with the repertoire data. In a later genetic analysis, genome-wide SNP genotypes for about three fifths of the roughly 670 donors were used, and that subset was treated as a discovery cohort. Every discovery cohort repertoire had been produced on one sequencing platform. Both class I and class II loci were covered by HLA typing, at four-digit resolution. The number of typed donors differed by locus: about 620-640 for A, B, C, DRB1 and DQB1; 500 to 550 for DQA1; some 590 for DPA1; and some 450 for DPB1. Because of strong linkage in the cohort, a handful of DR-DQ haplotypes were treated as single units for association and clustering. Across roughly 420 genotyped donors of the cohort, an average of about 220,000 unique TCR beta nucleotide sequences per donor were sequenced, and roughly 18% of those sequences were non-productive. Study-level results and caveats: This cohort had only TCR beta chains sequenced, and the lack of alpha or paired-chain data limited which features could be detected. Most TCR sequences were observed very rarely across donors, whereas some public TCRs were present in many individuals. An earlier analysis of some 560 of the donors showed that most TCR beta V segments appeared in productive rearrangements either about 87% or about 30% of the time, which broadly matched IMGT annotations. A later analysis found that TCR association rates varied across HLA loci, with DRB1 alleles showing the most associated TCRs and HLA-C alleles the fewest. In vitro tests confirmed that a few of the cytomegalovirus-associated TCR beta chains recognize cytomegalovirus antigens. In the study, 150 to 200 TCR beta chains were listed as associated with cytomegalovirus. CMV serostatus was the only immune exposure information available for the cohort. Because HLA typing was missing for some donors at each locus, association tests included only the typed subset. Because the 87-base-pair reads could not distinguish some IMGT-functional V segments, including TRBV6-2 and TRBV6-3, those segments were excluded. According to the authors, the approach could potentially be generalized to other disease states and immunological phenotypes. The sequencing pipeline was judged likely to have produced a cluster of highly shared sequence variants as a technical artifact. Correlated functional status among segregating V segments might reflect linkage disequilibrium, but an unknown experimental factor could not be ruled out. V-gene and J-gene trimming of TCR beta chains was associated with a missense DCLRE1C variant in a later genetic analysis, and the association was replicated in an independent cohort. Several of the top co-occurrence clusters appeared to be linked to parvovirus B19, influenza, CMV and Epstein-Barr virus, according to a later analysis. In a later analysis, HLA-associated TCR beta chains showed more clonal expansion and lower generation probabilities than non-associated chains that were equally common. At a false discovery rate of 0.05, a later analysis linked about 16,000 TCR beta sequences to specific HLA alleles. Because counts were too low, 15 to 20 rarely observed V segments, including chromosome 9 orphons, were excluded from the earlier analysis of around 590 of the donors. When HLA alleles, especially DR and DQ, strongly co-occurred, attributing TCR associations to individual alleles was difficult. The classifier was reported to diagnose cytomegalovirus status with high specificity and sensitivity in both the original and validation cohorts. A further reported finding was that TCR beta sequences accurately predicted the HLA-A and HLA-B alleles for most subjects in the first cohort. Compared with the roughly 720-donor mean, donors in an Asian-associated ancestry cluster had fewer N-insertions in productive TCRs, according to a later genetic analysis. Sequencing depth was assumed to be roughly uniform across donors in the presence/absence analyses, though that assumption may not hold. Most CMV-associated TCR beta chains appeared to be HLA-restricted in a later analysis, and the HLA associations seemed to be driven largely by CMV exposure.

From a lookup of the germline V gene, CDR1 and CDR2 are MDHEN and SYDVKM. Counted from cysteine to phenylalanine, this CDR3 has 14 amino acids. Solely the CDR3 DNA is kept, with 42 bases framed from the first base. The cohort comprised 550 to 700 healthy bone marrow donors. Cohort members were all nominally healthy when sampled, although unrecorded immune exposures were likely present. The donor was CMV seropositive and belonged to the group of about 290 seropositive cohort members. A peripheral blood sample was collected from each donor, and TCR beta sequencing was performed on peripheral blood mononuclear cells. Genomic DNA extraction from the blood cell samples was performed with the Qiagen DNeasy Blood Extraction Kit. The library came from the immunoSEQ multiplex PCR assay. For the multiplex PCR, a mixture combining 60 forward primers for TCR Vbeta segments and 13 reverse primers for TCR Jbeta segments was used. The CDR3 region of rearranged TCR beta genes was amplified from genomic DNA by a multiplex PCR assay. The Illumina HiSeq System was used to sequence the amplified TCR beta libraries as 87-base-pair reads. As for the original processing: A later analysis counted some 74 million unique TCR beta chains across the approximately 700 repertoires, and roughly 10 million of these chains were shared by at least two donors. Raw reads were error-corrected and collapsed into unique sequences with a nearest-neighbor algorithm that merged closely related sequences to remove PCR and sequencing errors. V, D and J gene segments were assigned by aligning CDR3 sequences to IMGT reference sequences. For a sequence to be retained, at least a six-nucleotide match to both a V gene segment and a J gene segment was required. A rearrangement counted as productive if the CDR3 had no stop codons and remained in frame with V and J, and every other rearrangement counted as non-productive. CDR3 was defined by IMGT convention, running from the second conserved V-encoded cysteine to the conserved J-encoded phenylalanine. The earlier analysis of about 560 of the donors excluded any sequence lacking an unambiguous match to a single V gene segment. In an earlier analysis of 587 of the donors, V segments were called functional above 56.7% productive rearrangements and were called segregating when the between-donor standard deviation exceeded 5%. A statistical classification framework was built for diagnosing cytomegalovirus status from the catalog of TCR beta chain sequences. A later analysis assigned V and J genes by comparing TCR nucleotide sequences with IMGT/GENE-DB human TR gene sequences. In a later analysis, CDR3 sequences and most-parsimonious VDJ recombination scenarios were assigned using the TCRdist pipeline. In a later analysis, each TCR beta chain was defined by its CDR3 amino acid sequence together with its V-gene family, and reads without a unique V-gene family were excluded. A later analysis removed 600 or so highly shared, low-generation-probability nucleotide sequences to deal with suspected cross-contamination and a sequencing artifact. In a later analysis, a clonal expansion index for each public chain was calculated from normalized within-repertoire ranks of inferred template counts. A later analysis computed generation probabilities with a VDJ recombination model fitted to out-of-frame rearrangements, and checked the results against IGoR. In a later analysis, TCR-TCR, TCR-HLA and TCR-CMV co-occurrence was scored with hypergeometric tests, and a repertoire-size bias correction was applied to TCR pairs. A later analysis estimated false discovery rates by permuting HLA or CMV assignments 20 times. A later analysis grouped co-occurring TCRs with DBSCAN, adding TCRdist sequence similarity when clustering within HLA-allele-positive subsets. Repertoires with fewer than 30,000 or more than 120,000 public chains, plus five repertoires with anomalous nucleotide sharing, were excluded from co-occurrence clustering. The clones in this table, taken by TCRdb from immuneACCESS, are in-frame only. Not every clone is retained; where verified, under half of the shortfall comes from an unresolved V gene, and the cause of the rest is unknown. For V, J and clone size, that table is used; D and trimming come from the DNA. A total of about 160,000 clones appear in this sample, 82% of them only once. Approximately 1.4% of the sample goes to the ten largest clones.

The sequenced sample was PBMCs. This receptor was taken from a girl aged 5 to 17 in good health and CMV-seropositive. The chain links TRBV28 with TRBJ2-5, and TRBD2 may be the D gene, going by 6 matching bases. The better agreement between TRBJ2-7 and the DNA end casts doubt on the J call. At the DNA level, the sequence is TGTGCCAGTCGGGGGACCTACCCTTCCTACGAGCAGTACTTC. It translates as CASRGTYPSYEQYF.